This T cell receptor beta chain was identified during a study of CD8 T cells in ankylosing spondylitis (dated by TCRdb to about 2017). Some background on the complete study: T cell receptor beta repertoires were profiled in healthy donors and ankylosing spondylitis patients so that disease-linked TCR variants could be found. Peripheral blood was sampled, and synovial fluid was also collected from ankylosing spondylitis patients. In total, the full study cohort was made up of 95 to 110 healthy donors and some 26 ankylosing spondylitis patients. The paper as a whole reports these results and caveats: A TCR beta motif made up of several highly homologous amino acid variants appeared to be characteristic of blood from ankylosing spondylitis patients. The disease-linked clones were reported to be significantly enriched in matched synovial fluid samples from ankylosing spondylitis patients. Some of the motif variants had been reported before in the synovial fluid and blood of reactive arthritis patients, a finding that suggests common disease-initiation mechanisms. The disease-linked clones showed a CD8+ phenotype and occurred at relatively low frequencies in peripheral blood.

From its cysteine to its phenylalanine, the CDR3 spans 15 amino acids. Only CDR3 DNA is held: 45 bases, read in frame from base 1. As encoded in the germline V gene, CDR1 is SGHRS while CDR2 is YFSETQ. The junction carries 10 bases between V and J, which are trimmed by 0 bases and 6 bases respectively. This clonotype was seen a handful of times. Its antigen is not yet known. No much larger clonotype is one base removed from it; base qualities were not supplied. TCRdb names Illumina HiSeq 2500 as the instrument used. TCR beta libraries were prepared by quantitative 5'-RACE with molecular barcodes. As for how the authors treated the data: A new computational method based on a probabilistic model of VDJ rearrangement was used to identify disease-linked TCR variants. The public reads were run again by TCRdb, first through fastp at Q25 and then through MiXCR, and only productive beta chains were kept. Each CDR3 protein appears once, grouped with its most common genes and DNA. The V and J calls come from TCRdb's annotation, not from the publication. The sample table holds 700,000 to 1,000,000 distinct CDR3 sequences, of which about 10% were seen once. 0.51% of the sample is taken by the ten largest.

The sequencing input was blood, either unsorted or a sorted T cell fraction (not recorded which). This clonotype originated in a male donor with ankylosing spondylitis. Recombination joined TRBV5-1 with TRBJ1-6, with a weak D call of TRBD1 (6 bases match). The CDR3 reads CASSLEGGFNSPLHF. The DNA sequence is TGCGCCAGCAGCTTGGAGGGGGGGTTTAATTCACCCCTCCACTTT.